The TCR beta chain described here comes from a study of circulating and synovial CD4+ cells in juvenile arthritis. The table came from immunoSEQ multiplex PCR; TCRdb's copy has only in-frame clones and leaves some out. Of roughly 32,000 clones listed, 90% to 95% are singletons. Sequences were obtained from CD4+ T cells from blood. This clonotype was sampled from a human donor with juvenile idiopathic arthritis.

The CDR3: CASSPGTTRETQYF. CDR3 bases: TGTGCCAGCAGCCCCGGGACAACACGAGAGACCCAGTACTTC. The chain is built from TRBV14 and TRBJ2-5; D is possibly TRBD1 (6 bases). The CDR3 extends over 14 amino acids. Germline CDR1 and CDR2: SGHDN and FVKESK. Between the trimmed V and J ends, which lost 4 bases and 4 bases, there was a span of 13 bases.